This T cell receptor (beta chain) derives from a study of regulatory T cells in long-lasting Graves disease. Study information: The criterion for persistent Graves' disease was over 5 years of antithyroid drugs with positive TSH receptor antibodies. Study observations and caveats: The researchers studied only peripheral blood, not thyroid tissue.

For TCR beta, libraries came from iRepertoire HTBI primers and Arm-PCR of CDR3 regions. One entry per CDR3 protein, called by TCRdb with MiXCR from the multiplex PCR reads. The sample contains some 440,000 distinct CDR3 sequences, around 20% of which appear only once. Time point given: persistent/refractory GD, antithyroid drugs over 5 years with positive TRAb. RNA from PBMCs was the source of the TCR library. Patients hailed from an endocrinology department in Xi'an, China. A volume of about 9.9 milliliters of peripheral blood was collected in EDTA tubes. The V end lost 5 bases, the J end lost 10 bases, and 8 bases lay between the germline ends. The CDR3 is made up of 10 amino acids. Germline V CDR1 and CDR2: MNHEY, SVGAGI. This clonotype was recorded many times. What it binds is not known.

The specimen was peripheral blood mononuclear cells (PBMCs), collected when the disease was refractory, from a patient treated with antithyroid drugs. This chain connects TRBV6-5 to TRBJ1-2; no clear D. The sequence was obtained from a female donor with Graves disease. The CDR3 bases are TGTGCCAGCAGTCACTGGCTCTACACCTTC. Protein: CASSHWLYTF.